A single sample gave rise to the 22 T cell receptor beta chains below, sequenced in a study of blood T cell repertoires in COVID-19. Assay: immunoSEQ multiplex PCR; the TCRdb copy retains only in-frame clones and omits some. This sample carries about 150,000 clones, roughly 87% of them seen once, and the ten largest clones take about 4.1%. Sequenced sample: PBMCs or T cells enriched from blood (not recorded which). All receptors derive from a woman aged 40 to 50 who had been exposed to COVID-19.

The chain has TRBV5-5 and TRBJ1-4, with D uncertain. The CDR3 extends over 16 amino acids. Germline CDR1 is SGHKS and CDR2 is YYEKEE (reference sequence). Trimming cost V 0 bases and J 3 bases, with 12 bases left between them. CDR3 residues: CASSLEGGLPNEKLFF. The CDR3 coding sequence is TGTGCCAGCAGCTTGGAGGGAGGACTGCCTAATGAAAAACTGTTTTTT.

The chain links TRBV15 to TRBJ2-1, with 7 bases identical to TRBD2. The CDR3 extends over 16 amino acids. Losses at the gene ends were 1 base for V and 2 bases for J; bases not matched to a gene: 5. Germline-derived CDR1 and CDR2 are LNHNV and YYDKDF (reference sequence). This chain's CDR3 is CATSRGASGTYNEQFF. DNA of the CDR3: TGTGCCACCAGCAGAGGCGCCAGCGGGACCTACAATGAGCAGTTCTTC.

V usage is TRBV7-3 and J usage is TRBJ1-5; the D gene is possibly TRBD1 (5 bases). Germline CDR1 SGHTA, CDR2 FQGTGA. There are 16 residues in the CDR3. Trimming removed 3 bases from V and 3 bases from J, with 15 bases in between. CDR3 loop: CASSFAAPGVNQPQHF. The DNA for the CDR3 is TGTGCCAGCAGCTTCGCCGCACCGGGGGTCAATCAGCCCCAGCATTTT.

This clone was picked up many times. The chain carries TRBV3-1 (or the pseudogene TRBV3-2) and TRBJ1-1; D might be TRBD1 (6 bases). CDR1 LGHDT and CDR2 YNNKEL come from the germline V gene (reference sequence). V lost 1 base to trimming and J lost 4 bases, with 16 bases between them. This CDR3 has 16 amino acids. In nucleotides, the CDR3 is TGTGCCAGCAGCCAAGTTTCGGGGGGCGGGGGCACTGAAGCTTTCTTT. The encoded protein is CASSQVSGGGGTEAFF.

Only one count was recorded for this clone. The chain joins TRBV6-5 to TRBJ1-5; 7 bases line up with TRBD1. Germline assignment: CDR1 MNHEY and CDR2 SVGAGI. This CDR3 contains 12 residues. Losses at the gene ends were 4 bases for V and 12 bases for J; bases not matched to a gene: 6. The CDR3, as DNA: TGTGCCAGCAGTTCCCCACAGGGGCGCCAGCATTTT. Its protein is CASSSPQGRQHF.

The chain uses TRBV5-5 and TRBJ2-5, with D perhaps TRBD1 (5 bases). The CDR3 runs 15 residues. Per germline, CDR1 SGHKS and CDR2 YYEKEE (reference sequence). DNA for the CDR3: TGTGCGTCAGCTATCGAAGGCAGGGTTGGAGAGACCCAGTACTTC. This gives the protein CASAIEGRVGETQYF.

This sequence joins TRBV7-3 and TRBJ2-1; the match to TRBD2 covers 13 bases. CDR1 is SGHTA and CDR2 is FQGTGA in the germline V gene. V trimming: 1 base; J trimming: 7 bases; junction bases outside the gene matches: 4. The CDR3 runs to 16 residues. The CDR3 sequence: CASSLRTSGGWNEQFF. Written as DNA, the CDR3 is TGTGCCAGCAGCTTAAGGACTAGCGGGGGTTGGAATGAGCAGTTCTTC.

The chain carries TRBV27 and TRBJ2-3; tentative D call: TRBD1 (6 bases). CDR1 and CDR2 (germline): MNHEY, SMNVEV (reference sequence). V lost 6 bases to trimming and J lost 1 base, with 14 bases between them. The CDR3 extends over 15 amino acids. The CDR3 region is CASRKQGKGTDTQYF. Written as DNA, the CDR3 is TGTGCCAGCAGAAAACAGGGTAAGGGCACAGATACGCAGTATTTT.

The chain recombines TRBV4-3 with TRBJ2-1, with D possibly TRBD2 on 6 matching bases. Germline assignment: CDR1 LGHNA and CDR2 YSLEER. The CDR3 is 15 amino acids. With 2 bases removed from V and 3 bases from J, the gap between germline ends came to 11 bases. CDR3 DNA: TGCGCCAGCAGCCAATCCGGGAGCCTCTACAATGAGCAGTTCTTC. This gives the protein CASSQSGSLYNEQFF.

This clone was seen repeatedly, ten times or more. The gene calls are TRBV28 and TRBJ2-1; D call uncertain. Trimming shortened V by 2 bases and J by 10 bases, and 6 bases separated the two germline ends. This CDR3 has 11 residues. In germline, CDR1 is MDHEN, CDR2 SYDVKM. CDR3 sequence: CASSLDWEQFF. The CDR3, as DNA: TGTGCCAGCAGTTTAGACTGGGAGCAGTTCTTC.

Only a few counts were recorded for this clone. V and J are TRBV18 and TRBJ1-2; TRBD1 aligns across 7 bases. Per the germline V gene, CDR1 is KGHSH and CDR2 is LQKENI. V gave up 2 bases and J gave up 0 bases; unmatched junction bases: 9. This CDR3 is 17 amino acids long. DNA of the CDR3: TGTGCCAGCTCACCAGAAACAGGGGTTAGAGCTAACTATGGCTACACCTTC. It encodes CASSPETGVRANYGYTF.

This clone turned up a few times. The chain combines TRBV27 with TRBJ1-2; D unclear. The germline V and J ends were trimmed by 6 bases and 3 bases, with 11 bases remaining between them. CDR1 and CDR2 from the germline V gene are MNHEY and SMNVEV (reference sequence). This CDR3 comprises 13 residues. This chain's CDR3 is CASRRNSDYGYTF. For the CDR3, the DNA is TGTGCCAGCAGGCGAAATTCTGACTATGGCTACACCTTC.

The rearrangement joins TRBV7-2 to TRBJ2-5; D might be TRBD2 (5 bases). The CDR3 has 11 amino acids. Germline CDR1 SGHTA, CDR2 FQGNSA. V lost 10 bases and J 5 bases, leaving 11 bases between the germline ends. The CDR3 here is CANGDTETQYF. CDR3 sequence (DNA): TGTGCCAACGGGGATACGGAGACCCAGTACTTC.

V usage is TRBV5-6 and J usage is TRBJ2-7; no reliable D call. Trimming took off 1 base at V and 1 base at J, with 3 bases between the two ends. There are 12 residues in the CDR3. Germline CDR1 reads SGHDT; CDR2 reads YYEEEE. The CDR3 DNA reads as TGTGCCAGCAGCTTGTCATCCTACGAGCAGTACTTC. Translation gives CASSLSSYEQYF.

The CDR3 here is CASSTDSLYGYTF. The CDR3 DNA reads as TGTGCCAGCAGCACGGACAGTCTCTATGGCTACACCTTC. The chain carries TRBV12-3 or TRBV12-4 and TRBJ1-2; D is perhaps TRBD1 (6 bases). Trimming left V 6 bases short and J 4 bases short, with 12 bases between. The CDR3 totals 13 residues.

DNA of the CDR3: TGCGCCAGCAGCTTGGCCGTTCGGGGGGCCTACGAGCAGTACTTC. Translating it yields CASSLAVRGAYEQYF. The gene calls are TRBV5-1 and TRBJ2-7; 7 bases fit TRBD2. Germline V lookup: CDR1 SGHRS, CDR2 YFSETQ. The CDR3 loop spans 15 amino acids. The V segment lost 0 bases and the J segment 2 bases; nucleotides outside the gene matches: 5.

As regards this clone: Sequence at one end of the junction differs from germline and may be a read error. The genes are TRBV6-5 and TRBJ1-1, with D perhaps TRBD1 (5 bases). The CDR3 totals 15 residues. CDR1 MNHEY and CDR2 SVGAGI come from the germline V gene. The CDR3 is CTSSWQTALSTEAFF. For the CDR3, the DNA is TGTACCAGCAGTTGGCAGACAGCCCTCAGCACTGAAGCTTTCTTT.

This rearrangement joins TRBV2 to TRBJ1-5, with unresolved D. Trimming removed 2 bases from V and 6 bases from J, with 11 bases in between. The germline V gene has CDR1 SNHLY and CDR2 FYNNEI. This CDR3 is 14 amino acids long. CDR3 nucleotide sequence: TGTGCCAGCAGTGAACCCCGGGGTTTTCAGCCCCAGCATTTT. Amino acid sequence: CASSEPRGFQPQHF.

V and J are TRBV12-3 or TRBV12-4 and TRBJ1-1, with D uncertain. The CDR3 contains 13 residues. The V gene lost 0 bases and the J gene lost 4 bases, with 6 bases spanning the gap. CDR3 amino acids: CASSLALVTEAFF. CDR3 DNA sequence: TGTGCCAGCAGTTTAGCTCTCGTCACTGAAGCTTTCTTT.

The genes are TRBV4-1 and TRBJ2-3; TRBD2 aligns across 8 bases. Trimming took 1 base from V and 0 from J; bases not matched to a gene: 6. Germline V gene data show CDR1 as MGHRA and CDR2 as YSYEKL. The CDR3 consists of 17 residues. CDR3 sequence reads: CASSQVFGGDSTDTQYF. The CDR3 region has the DNA TGCGCCAGCAGCCAAGTCTTCGGGGGGGATAGCACAGATACGCAGTATTTT.

This chain uses TRBV5-1 with TRBJ2-6; TRBD1 matches at 9 bases. CDR1 and CDR2 from the germline V gene are SGHRS and YFSETQ. V lost 1 base and J lost 11; bases outside the gene matches: 7. This CDR3 region has 15 residues. In nucleotides, the CDR3 is TGCGCCAGCAGCTTGCCCCCGGGACAGGGCGACGTCCTGACTTTC. Translation gives CASSLPPGQGDVLTF.

The chain uses TRBV5-1 and TRBJ1-1, with 8 nucleotides matching TRBD1. The CDR3 sequence is 13 residues long. Germline V lookup: CDR1 SGHRS, CDR2 YFSETQ. V trimming: 3 bases; J trimming: 11 bases; junction bases outside the gene matches: 9. The CDR3 region is CASSSWTGQGAFF. The CDR3 DNA follows: TGCGCCAGCAGCTCCTGGACAGGGCAAGGTGCTTTCTTT.